What follows are 21 T cell receptor beta chains derived from one specimen sequenced in a study of vaccination effects on CD4 cells after COVID-19. Ahead of sequencing, the ViraFEST assay grew antigen-specific CD4+ T cells using viral peptide pools. Researchers isolated CD4+ T cells once about eleven days of culture had elapsed. Either the BNT162b2 or mRNA-1273 vaccine was given to participants in two doses. The table came from immunoSEQ multiplex PCR; TCRdb's copy has only in-frame clones and leaves some out. The sample lists about 22,000 clones, 72% occurring once. Their recognized antigens are unknown. Sequences were derived from CD4+ T cells from PBMCs cultured with HCoV-NL63 spike peptides, sampled after COVID-19 vaccination. The receptors were sampled from a human donor who received a COVID-19 vaccine.

This sequence joins TRBV11-2 and TRBJ2-5, with TRBD2 matching over 8 bases. Per germline, CDR1 SGHAT and CDR2 FQNNGV. The CDR3 covers 16 residues. J gave up 4 bases and V 7 bases, and 14 bases lay outside the gene matches. The CDR3 DNA reads TGTGCCAGCAAGGGGTTCTACGGGAGGGCCCCAGAGACCCAGTACTTC. Encoded protein: CASKGFYGRAPETQYF. The variable domain in full, completed from reference TRBV11-2 and TRBJ2-5, reads EAGVAQSPRYKIIEKRQSVAFWCNPISGHATLYWYQQILGQGPKLLIQFQNNGVVDDSQLPKDRFSAERLKGVDSTLKIQPAKLEDSAVYLCASKGFYGRAPETQYFGPGTRLLVL.

This chain uses TRBV14 with TRBJ1-1, with D unclear. Germline CDR1 reads SGHDN; CDR2 reads FVKESK. The CDR3 length is 14 residues. The ends were cut back, 2 bases at V and 0 bases at J, with 7 bases in the middle. The CDR3 sequence is CASSQPTLNTEAFF. CDR3 DNA: TGTGCCAGCAGCCAACCCACCTTGAACACTGAAGCTTTCTTT.

J is TRBJ1-2 and V is TRBV5-4; 7 bases fit TRBD1. The CDR3 is 17 amino acids. From germline, CDR1 is SGHNT and CDR2 YYREEE (reference sequence). V lost 2 bases and J lost 2; bases outside the gene matches: 12. The chain's CDR3 is CASSFGGLQGMNYGYTF. CDR3 coding DNA: TGTGCCAGCAGCTTTGGAGGTCTACAGGGGATGAACTATGGCTACACCTTC.

This clone turned up a few times. The chain uses TRBV11-2 and TRBJ2-5; the D gene could be TRBD1 or TRBD2 (5 bases each). Per the germline V gene, CDR1 is SGHAT and CDR2 is FQNNGV. The length of the CDR3 is 14 residues. V lost 11 bases and J lost 1, with 17 bases in between. The CDR3 DNA is TGTGCCGTAGGGGCGGGCCCCCCCCAAGAGACCCAGTACTTC. Translated, it gives CAVGAGPPQETQYF. The full variable domain, its missing parts supplied by reference TRBV11-2 and TRBJ2-5, is EAGVAQSPRYKIIEKRQSVAFWCNPISGHATLYWYQQILGQGPKLLIQFQNNGVVDDSQLPKDRFSAERLKGVDSTLKIQPAKLEDSAVYLCAVGAGPPQETQYFGPGTRLLVL.

This rearrangement joins TRBV2 to TRBJ1-1; the D is unclear. There are 13 residues in the CDR3. Trimming took off 6 bases at V and 1 base at J, with 9 bases between the two ends. Germline CDR1 and CDR2: SNHLY and FYNNEI. The DNA for the CDR3 is TGTGCCAGCAGGACAAGTGGGAACACTGAAGCTTTCTTT. Amino acid sequence: CASRTSGNTEAFF.

The rearrangement links TRBV5-1 to TRBJ2-7; D may correspond to TRBD1 or TRBD2 (5 bases each). The CDR3 is 14 residues long. CDR1 is SGHRS, CDR2 YFSETQ, per germline. V shed 4 bases and J shed 0 bases, with 11 bases lying between them. CDR3 bases: TGCGCCAGCAGCCCCGAGGGGATCTCCTACGAGCAGTACTTC. Its protein is CASSPEGISYEQYF.

The gene calls are TRBV4-1 and TRBJ2-5; TRBD1 is a possible D gene (5 bases). Germline V lookup: CDR1 MGHRA, CDR2 YSYEKL. The CDR3 has 15 residues. Trimming removed 0 bases from V and 2 bases from J, with 10 bases in between. The CDR3 DNA reads as TGCGCCAGCAGCCAAGACAGGGTGGGGCAAGAGACCCAGTACTTC. Translated: CASSQDRVGQETQYF.

This chain links TRBV3-1 (or the pseudogene TRBV3-2) with TRBJ1-2; D is ambiguous. Germline V gene sequence: CDR1 LGHDT, CDR2 YNNKEL (reference sequence). The CDR3 is made up of 11 amino acids. Trimming removed 1 base from V and 11 bases from J, with 8 bases in between. CDR3 nucleotides: TGTGCCAGCAGCCAAGCTCGCTCATACACCTTC. Translation gives CASSQARSYTF.

The rearrangement joins TRBV19 to TRBJ1-4; unclear D gene. The CDR3 contains 16 residues. V lost 5 bases and J 0 bases, leaving 13 bases between the germline ends. Germline V gives CDR1 LNHDA, CDR2 SQIVND (reference sequence). The CDR3 nucleotides are TGTGCCAGTAGTGAATACACCGTGACAACTAATGAAAAACTGTTTTTT. Translation gives CASSEYTVTTNEKLFF.

The chain joins TRBV18 to TRBJ1-2; D is uncertain. V lost 2 bases and J 4 bases, leaving 8 bases between the germline ends. The CDR3 consists of 13 residues. Germline CDR1 reads KGHSH; CDR2 reads LQKENI. CDR3 region: CASSPTKIYGYTF. In DNA, the CDR3 is TGTGCCAGCTCACCAACGAAGATCTATGGCTACACCTTC.

CDR3 nucleotide sequence: TGTGCCAGCAGCCTGACAGGGGCCTATGGCTACACCTTC. As protein: CASSLTGAYGYTF. This chain joins TRBV5-8 and TRBJ1-2, with 8 bases matching TRBD1. Germline CDR1 reads SGHTS; CDR2 reads YDEGEE. After removal of 4 bases from V and 4 bases from J, the junction contained 3 bases not matched to a gene. The CDR3 has 13 amino acids.

This sequence joins TRBV27 and TRBJ1-6; D is possibly TRBD1 (6 bases). This CDR3 has 15 residues. V lost 6 bases, J lost 5 bases, and 14 bases lay in between. CDR1 is MNHEY and CDR2 is SMNVEV in the germline V gene (reference sequence). The CDR3 region is CASRIRDTHNSPLHF. CDR3 sequence (DNA): TGTGCCAGCAGAATCCGGGACACTCATAATTCACCCCTCCACTTT.

CDR3 in amino acids: CASRPGTGGGYTF. CDR3 nucleotide sequence: TGTGCCAGCAGACCCGGGACAGGGGGCGGCTACACCTTC. The chain links TRBV12-3 or TRBV12-4 to TRBJ1-2; 12 nucleotides align to TRBD1. This CDR3 comprises 13 residues. The trim removed 6 bases at V and 8 bases at J, leaving 4 bases unmatched.

This clone has more than one count but fewer than ten. V is TRBV10-3 and J is TRBJ1-5, with D unclear. The length of the CDR3 is 14 residues. Germline CDR1 is ENHRY and CDR2 is SYGVKD. Trimming took 0 bases from V and 0 from J, leaving 3 bases between them. The CDR3 nucleotides read TGTGCCATCAGTGAGTCGGATAGCAATCAGCCCCAGCATTTT. Its protein product is CAISESDSNQPQHF.

This chain joins TRBV2 and TRBJ2-1; 10 bases line up with TRBD2. Germline assignment: CDR1 SNHLY and CDR2 FYNNEI. With 2 bases clipped from V and 9 bases from J, the junction kept 7 bases outside the gene matches. The CDR3 loop spans 15 amino acids. CDR3 residues: CASSESSGGAGEQFF. The CDR3 DNA follows: TGTGCCAGCAGTGAATCGAGCGGGGGGGCGGGTGAGCAGTTCTTC.

The rearrangement joins TRBV27 to TRBJ2-1, with D possibly matching TRBD1 (5 bases). The CDR3 extends over 15 amino acids. V was trimmed by 6 bases and J by 1 base, leaving 13 bases between them. Germline-derived CDR1 and CDR2 are MNHEY and SMNVEV (reference sequence). CDR3 protein: CASRIRARSYNEQFF. In DNA form, the CDR3 reads TGTGCCAGCAGGATCAGGGCTCGGTCCTACAATGAGCAGTTCTTC.

This clone showed up just a few times. V and J are TRBV2 and TRBJ2-7; possibly TRBD1 for D (5 bases). Germline loops: CDR1 SNHLY, CDR2 FYNNEI. The CDR3 has 12 amino acids. Trimming shortened V by 6 bases and J by 6 bases, and 12 bases separated the two germline ends. The CDR3 sequence: CASSKDIGEQYF. The CDR3 bases are TGTGCCAGCAGCAAGGACATAGGCGAGCAGTACTTC.

This chain's CDR3 is CASSPPSGRDTQYF. CDR3 DNA: TGTGCCAGCTCACCCCCTAGCGGGAGAGATACGCAGTATTTT. The chain joins TRBV18 to TRBJ2-3, with 10 bases aligning to TRBD2. Per the germline V gene, CDR1 is KGHSH and CDR2 is LQKENI. The CDR3 length is 14 residues. The V segment lost 3 bases and the J segment 5 bases; nucleotides outside the gene matches: 2.

The J gene is TRBJ2-5, the V gene TRBV11-2; 8 bases match TRBD2. The junction had 11 bases not matched to a gene; V was cut back by 4 bases and J by 1 base. CDR1 is SGHAT, CDR2 FQNNGV, per germline. The CDR3 is 17 amino acids. For the CDR3, the DNA is TGTGCCAGCAGCTCCGCCGACTTTGCGGGAGGCCAAGAGACCCAGTACTTC. Its translation is CASSSADFAGGQETQYF.

The gene calls are TRBV5-3 and TRBJ1-5; no clear D. TRBV5-3 is annotated as an ORF whose role is uncertain. V was clipped by 0 bases and J by 5 bases, with 3 bases between them. The length of the CDR3 is 12 residues. The CDR3 region is CARSLGYQPQHF. As DNA, the CDR3 is TGTGCCAGAAGCTTGGGATATCAGCCCCAGCATTTT.

The chain joins TRBV18 to TRBJ1-2, with 11 bases identical to TRBD1. Per germline, CDR1 KGHSH and CDR2 LQKENI. Trimming removed 1 base from V and 5 bases from J; junction bases left unmatched: 3. This CDR3 comprises 15 residues. The CDR3 DNA is TGTGCCAGCTCACCACTCGGACAGGGGGCTTATGGCTACACCTTC. Its translation is CASSPLGQGAYGYTF.